A selection of T cell receptor beta chains follows, all from one sample in a study of Tregs in tolerant kidney transplant recipients. The repertoire was sequenced with immunoSEQ multiplex PCR; TCRdb's copy has only in-frame clones and lacks some. Of 80,000 to 90,000 clones in the sample, just over 90% were seen once. The material sequenced was CD8+ T cells from blood. These receptors were taken from a human donor in good health. CDR3s include the opening cysteine and the closing phenylalanine or tryptophan. D genes are given only for firm matches. The size field is filled for only some rows; it gives once, few, many or a size class.

D gene,J gene,clone size,V gene,CDR3 DNA,CDR3 protein
TRBD1,TRBJ1-5,-,TRBV7-8,TGTGCCAGCAGCTTAGTGGAATCAGGGGGTCAGCCCCAGCATTTT,CASSLVESGGQPQHF
-,TRBJ2-5,-,TRBV7-9,TGTGCCAGCAGCTTCGGTGGGGGAGAAGAGACCCAGTACTTC,CASSFGGGEETQYF
-,TRBJ1-2,-,TRBV27,TGTGCCAGCAGTTCAGGGAGAGGCTATGGCTACACCTTC,CASSSGRGYGYTF
TRBD1,TRBJ2-4,-,TRBV27,TGTGCCAGCAGTCCACAACAGGGGGCCAAAAACATTCAGTACTTC,CASSPQQGAKNIQYF
-,TRBJ1-1,-,TRBV14,TGTGCCAGCAGCCAATTTTGGGGACAAGAAGCTTTCTTT,CASSQFWGQEAFF
-,TRBJ2-1,-,TRBV2,TGTGCCAGCAGGGCGACTGGGCCTGAGCAGTTCTTC,CASRATGPEQFF
-,TRBJ1-2,-,TRBV2,TGTGCCAGCAGGGGGGACCGAGCTGACACCTTC,CASRGDRADTF
-,TRBJ1-5,-,TRBV15,TGTGCCACCAGCAGAGATCTTAGTAACAATCAGCCCCAGCATTTT,CATSRDLSNNQPQHF
-,TRBJ2-3,-,TRBV7-9,TGTGCCAGCAGCCAGGGCGGAAGCACAGATACGCAGTATTTT,CASSQGGSTDTQYF
TRBD1,TRBJ2-7,-,TRBV5-4,TGTGCCAGCAGCCTAGGGACAGGCGCCTACGAGCAGTACTTC,CASSLGTGAYEQYF
-,TRBJ2-1,-,TRBV7-3,TGTGCCAGCAGCTTAACACGGCAGGGCCGCGGGGGCGAGCAGTTCTTC,CASSLTRQGRGGEQFF
-,TRBJ2-7,-,TRBV4-1,TGCGCCAGCAGCCAATTGCCATCAGGGTCTGCTAACGAGCAGTACTTC,CASSQLPSGSANEQYF
TRBD2,TRBJ2-3,once,TRBV4-1,TGCGCCAGCAGCCACCGGTGGGCCGGGGAGGGAACAGATACGCAGTATTTT,CASSHRWAGEGTDTQYF
-,TRBJ2-2,-,TRBV27,TGTGCCAGCAATGAGGGCACCGGGGAGCTGTTTTTT,CASNEGTGELFF
TRBD1,TRBJ2-7,-,TRBV28,TGTGCCAGCAGTTCAAACCGGGACAGGGGCACGGCCCACTACGAGCAGTACTTC,CASSSNRDRGTAHYEQYF
-,TRBJ2-3,-,TRBV6-5,TGTGCCAGCACCCAGGGGTATCCCACAGATACGCAGTATTTT,CASTQGYPTDTQYF
-,TRBJ1-5,-,TRBV21-1,TGTGCCAGCAACGACAGTTATAGCAATCAGCCCCAGCATTTT,CASNDSYSNQPQHF
-,TRBJ2-3,-,TRBV7-9,TGTGCCAGCAGCCCCCGGGCCAGGGACATACCCACAGATACGCAGTATTTT,CASSPRARDIPTDTQYF
-,TRBJ1-2,-,TRBV19,TGTGCCAGTAGTGCTAGTAGAAGGACAGTATATGGCTACACCTTC,CASSASRRTVYGYTF